This T cell receptor beta chain was captured by sequencing in a study of blood T cell repertoires in COVID-19 (dated by TCRdb to the early 2020s). General notes on the study: Samples covering the acute and convalescent phases of COVID-19 were provided by collaborators in the United States, Italy and Spain. The material from the prospective study consisted of cDNA or gDNA derived from T cells, B-cell-depleted T cells, or PBMCs. Deeply sampled blood TCRbeta repertoires from subjects exposed to, actively infected with, or recovered from COVID-19 were included in the dataset. The repertoires were released in a freely available public database meant as a resource for research on the immune response to SARS-CoV-2. The samples were drawn from two sources: the first 160 participants of the ongoing ImmuneRACE study, and 950 to 1,500 subjects contributed by 6 global collaborators. Sample metadata almost always included a de-identified subject ID, COVID-19 status, age in years and sex. Where available, HLA class I and class II types were taken from metadata supplied by the sample provider and were not determined by assay-based typing.

In Seattle, one collaborating source enrolled patients while the infection was active and tracked those patients longitudinally over the course of disease. The collaborating institutions used their own protocols to collect whole blood in K2EDTA tubes. For TCRbeta analysis, collaborator samples were shipped as frozen whole blood, as isolated PBMCs, or as DNA extracted from either sample type. The full study reports these points: The quantity of clinical and demographic metadata differed by source and by participant and was supplied without curation.

TCRbeta CDR3 regions were amplified from genomic DNA by means of the immunoSEQ Assay, a bias-controlled multiplex PCR. The authors' analysis ran thus. Within the assay, amplification of reference gene primers was used to estimate how many nucleated cells each sample contained. To quantify the absolute abundance of each unique TCRbeta CDR3 rearrangement, sequence reads were collapsed and filtered. Productive Simpson clonality was computed per sample as the square root of Simpson's diversity index over productive rearrangements. TCRdb holds this immuneACCESS table with in-frame rearrangements only. Some clones are missing; in checked studies, unresolved V genes explain under half, and the rest has no known cause. That table furnishes V, J and clone size, whereas the DNA furnished D and trimming. This sample lists some 220,000 clones; almost 85% were detected once. More than 2% of the sample rests with the top ten.

V drops 4 bases and J drops 3 bases, leaving 11 bases in between. Sequences LGHDT (CDR1) and YNNKEL (CDR2) are obtained from the germline V gene (reference sequence). The CDR3 goes from the cysteine to the phenylalanine over 14 residues. Left in the record is the CDR3 DNA by itself, 42 bases read in frame from the first base. With respect to this clone: Its specific antigen is unknown. No base quality values were provided; no much bigger clone lies one nucleotide off. This sample also contains other DNA sequences that code for the same CDR3.

The sample comprised peripheral blood. The chain is encoded by TRBV3-1 (or the pseudogene TRBV3-2) joined to TRBJ2-3; TRBD1 is possibly the D segment (5 matching bases). The source is a woman in her sixties or seventies with COVID-19, enrolled during active disease. CDR3 reads: CASSLQGVTDTQYF. The DNA is TGTGCCAGCAGCCTCCAAGGGGTGACAGATACGCAGTATTTT.